A selection of T cell receptor beta chains follows, all from one sample in a study of blood T cell repertoires in COVID-19. Assay used: immunoSEQ multiplex PCR; TCRdb lists only in-frame clones, some missing. The sample gives about 260,000 clones, around 87% of which show up once; roughly 1.6% is in the top ten. Sequencing was done on a sample of peripheral blood. These receptors all stem from a woman in her thirties or forties who had recovered from COVID-19. Each CDR3 is given with its conserved first and last residue. Fields, in order: clone size, D gene, CDR3 length, J gene, V gene, CDR3 protein, CDR3 DNA. The D gene is left open where the match is weak. Not all rows give a size; the values are once, few, many and, for expanded clones, a class.

-	TRBD1	15	TRBJ1-5	TRBV7-2	CASSVSGQAMQPQHF	TGTGCCAGCAGCGTGTCGGGACAGGCGATGCAGCCCCAGCATTTT
once	-	14	TRBJ2-5	TRBV2	CASTPKGAGETQYF	TGTGCCAGCACCCCGAAAGGGGCAGGGGAGACCCAGTACTTC
-	TRBD1	18	TRBJ1-2	TRBV7-2	CASSPLKGQTSLSYGYTF	TGTGCCAGCAGCCCCCTGAAGGGACAGACCTCCCTTAGCTATGGCTACACCTTC
-	-	17	TRBJ2-2	TRBV7-2	CASSLADRRTNTGELFF	TGTGCCAGCAGCTTAGCAGACAGGAGAACGAACACCGGGGAGCTGTTTTTT
-	TRBD1	16	TRBJ2-7	TRBV6-4	CASNRKGGQGTYEQYF	TGTGCCAGCAACCGTAAGGGGGGACAGGGAACCTACGAGCAGTACTTC
-	-	15	TRBJ2-2	TRBV5-1	CASSETTGMSGELFF	TGCGCCAGCAGCGAAACTACAGGGATGAGCGGGGAGCTGTTTTTT
-	TRBD2	16	TRBJ2-1	TRBV9	CASSVGLAGGLDEQFF	TGTGCCAGCAGCGTGGGTCTAGCGGGGGGATTGGATGAGCAGTTCTTC
-	-	13	TRBJ1-2	TRBV6-1	CASSEPSRGGYTF	TGTGCCAGCAGTGAACCCTCCCGGGGTGGCTACACCTTC
-	-	16	TRBJ1-5	TRBV27	CASSLRTDGSNQPQHF	TGTGCCAGCAGTTTAAGGACAGACGGCAGCAATCAGCCCCAGCATTTT
-	-	15	TRBJ1-4	TRBV21-1	CASSQRTGGCEKLFF	TGTGCCAGCAGCCAGAGGACAGGGGGCTGTGAAAAACTGTTTTTT
-	TRBD2	15	TRBJ2-5	TRBV11-3	CASSSRRGAGETQYF	TGTGCCAGCAGCTCACGGCGGGGGGCCGGGGAGACCCAGTACTTC
-	TRBD1	16	TRBJ2-7	TRBV6-4	CASSVPTGAQTYEQYF	TGTGCCAGCAGTGTACCGACAGGGGCCCAGACCTACGAGCAGTACTTC
-	TRBD2	16	TRBJ2-2	TRBV5-4	CASSAGPGREPGELFF	TGTGCCAGCAGCGCGGGTCCCGGGAGGGAGCCCGGGGAGCTGTTTTTT
-	-	15	TRBJ1-1	TRBV18	CASSPNRAPGTEAFF	TGTGCCAGCTCCCCGAACCGAGCCCCGGGGACTGAAGCTTTCTTT
-	TRBD1	14	TRBJ2-5	TRBV4-1	CASSAGQARETQYF	TGCGCCAGCAGCGCGGGACAGGCCCGAGAGACCCAGTACTTC
-	TRBD1	15	TRBJ2-5	TRBV4-3	CASSTDRGLQETQYF	TGCGCCAGCAGCACGGACAGGGGGCTCCAAGAGACCCAGTACTTC
-	-	13	TRBJ1-2	TRBV29-1	CSASTTTNYGYTF	TGCAGCGCCAGTACCACAACTAACTATGGCTACACCTTC